A selection of T cell receptor beta chains follows, all from one sample in a study of blood T cell repertoires in COVID-19. Libraries were prepared by immunoSEQ multiplex PCR; TCRdb keeps only in-frame clonotypes and omits some of them. Among approximately 110,000 clones listed, around 74% were seen once. Sequencing was done on a sample of peripheral blood. The receptors derive from a man older than 75 with COVID-19, enrolled during active disease. CDR3s include the opening cysteine and the closing phenylalanine or tryptophan. The order of the fields is clone size, J gene, V gene, D gene, CDR3 protein, CDR3 DNA. The D gene is left open where the match is weak. Rows give clone size only sometimes, using once, few, many, or a class for an expanded clone.

>NA|TRBJ2-1|TRBV28|NA
CASKGLAYNEQFF
TGTGCCAGCAAGGGCCTAGCGTACAATGAGCAGTTCTTC
>NA|TRBJ1-6|TRBV7-3|TRBD1
CASSLGRRGYSPLHF
TGTGCCAGCAGCTTAGGTCGCAGGGGGTATTCACCCCTCCACTTT
>NA|TRBJ2-4|TRBV10-1|TRBD1
CASSEKRTGEVKNIQYF
TGCGCCAGCAGTGAGAAGAGAACAGGGGAAGTCAAAAACATTCAGTACTTC
>NA|TRBJ2-1|TRBV28|TRBD1
CASSLTGGVYNEQFF
TGTGCCAGCAGTTTGACAGGGGGCGTATACAATGAGCAGTTCTTC
>few|TRBJ2-3|TRBV13|NA
CASSLRRQYSQGITDTQYF
TGTGCCAGCAGCCTTCGTCGTCAATATTCACAGGGTATCACAGATACGCAGTATTTT
>once|TRBJ2-5|TRBV4-2|NA
CASSQLRLGEETQYF
TGTGCCAGCAGCCAACTGCGACTAGGGGAGGAGACCCAGTACTTC
>NA|TRBJ1-1|TRBV3-1/TRBV3-2|NA
CASGGGVDTEAFF
TGTGCATCGGGGGGCGGTGTGGACACTGAAGCTTTCTTT
>few|TRBJ1-6|TRBV5-4|TRBD1
CASSLDSGGRSPLHF
TGTGCCAGCAGCTTGGATTCAGGGGGGAGGTCACCCCTCCACTTT
>NA|TRBJ2-7|TRBV10-3|NA
CAISDPGRREDSYEQYF
TGTGCCATCAGTGATCCCGGACGTAGGGAGGACTCCTACGAGCAGTACTTC
>NA|TRBJ2-7|TRBV28|TRBD2
CASSPPGLAGDYEQYF
TGTGCCAGCAGTCCCCCGGGACTAGCAGGAGATTACGAGCAGTACTTC
>NA|TRBJ2-1|TRBV29-1|TRBD1
CSVLTGDPYNEQFF
TGCAGCGTTTTAACAGGGGACCCCTACAATGAGCAGTTCTTC
>few|TRBJ2-3|TRBV7-2|TRBD2
CASSSTRSGRRGDTQYF
TGTGCCAGCAGCTCAACTCGTAGCGGGAGAAGAGGAGATACGCAGTATTTT
>few|TRBJ2-7|TRBV3-1/TRBV3-2|NA
CASSQGTVISYEQYF
TGTGCCAGCAGCCAGGGGACTGTTATCTCCTACGAGCAGTACTTC
>NA|TRBJ2-5|TRBV5-5|NA
CASSFYTGNQETQYF
TGTGCCAGCAGCTTTTATACGGGGAACCAAGAGACCCAGTACTTC
>NA|TRBJ2-6|TRBV2|NA
CASTRDSGANVLTF
TGTGCCAGCACCAGGGACTCTGGGGCCAACGTCCTGACTTTC
>NA|TRBJ1-5|TRBV18|NA
CASSLNSQDFGQPQHF
TGTGCCAGCTCACTAAATAGCCAAGATTTCGGTCAGCCCCAGCATTTT
>NA|TRBJ1-6|TRBV2|NA
CASSETQGNSPLHF
TGTGCCAGCAGTGAGACCCAGGGGAATTCACCCCTCCACTTT
>NA|TRBJ2-1|TRBV28|NA
CASSSTRRSNNEQFF
TGTGCCAGCAGTTCCACTAGGAGATCTAACAATGAGCAGTTCTTC
>few|TRBJ1-4|TRBV5-5|TRBD1
CASSFTPDRGDEKLFF
TGTGCCAGCAGCTTCACACCGGACAGGGGTGATGAAAAACTGTTTTTT
>NA|TRBJ2-1|TRBV14|TRBD2
CASSPKGVTSDEQFF
TGTGCCAGCAGCCCAAAAGGGGTAACTAGCGATGAGCAGTTCTTC
>NA|TRBJ2-1|TRBV24-1|TRBD2
CATSDSGGANYNEQFF
TGTGCCACCAGTGATTCGGGGGGAGCCAACTACAATGAGCAGTTCTTC
>NA|TRBJ1-6|TRBV6-6|NA
CASSQPGNNSPLHF
TGTGCCAGCAGCCAACCGGGTAATAATTCACCCCTCCACTTT
>NA|TRBJ1-2|TRBV2|TRBD1
CASRDRDNFLGGYTF
TGTGCCAGCCGGGACAGGGATAATTTTTTAGGCGGCTACACCTTC
>NA|TRBJ1-2|TRBV5-1|TRBD1
CASSPGTGEVYGYTF
TGCGCCAGCAGCCCCGGGACAGGGGAGGTGTATGGCTACACCTTC
>NA|TRBJ2-1|TRBV2|TRBD2
CASSEPSGTSGSYEQFF
TGTGCCAGCAGTGAACCGTCCGGGACTAGCGGGAGCTATGAGCAGTTCTTC
>NA|TRBJ2-5|TRBV3-1/TRBV3-2|TRBD2
CASSDSGRETQYF
TGTGCCAGCAGCGATAGCGGGAGGGAGACCCAGTACTTC
>NA|TRBJ1-5|TRBV27|NA
CASSLSASGTHQPQHF
TGTGCCAGCAGTTTATCGGCCTCAGGGACTCATCAGCCCCAGCATTTT
>once|TRBJ2-7|TRBV5-5|TRBD2
CASSLLAGVSYEQYF
TGTGCCAGCAGCTTACTAGCGGGGGTCTCCTACGAGCAGTACTTC
>NA|TRBJ1-5|TRBV2|NA
CASSVSGIEPQHF
TGTGCCAGCAGTGTATCAGGTATCGAGCCCCAGCATTTT
>NA|TRBJ1-2|TRBV27|TRBD1
CASSLYQGAGGYTF
TGTGCCAGCAGTTTATACCAGGGGGCGGGTGGCTACACCTTC
>NA|TRBJ1-1|TRBV7-2|TRBD1
CASSEGANTEAFF
TGTGCCAGCAGCGAGGGGGCAAACACTGAAGCTTTCTTT
>once|TRBJ2-1|TRBV24-1|TRBD2
CATMASGSKSYNEQFF
TGTGCCACCATGGCTAGCGGGAGTAAATCCTACAATGAGCAGTTCTTC
>NA|TRBJ1-2|TRBV5-4|NA
CASSLEIRGNYGYTF
TGTGCCAGCAGCTTAGAAATTAGGGGGAACTATGGCTACACCTTC
>NA|TRBJ2-2|TRBV6-2/TRBV6-3|NA
CASSYLTHMNTGELFF
TGTGCCAGCAGTTACCTTACCCACATGAACACCGGGGAGCTGTTTTTT
>NA|TRBJ2-3|TRBV30|NA
CAWNQGLSTDTQYF
TGTGCCTGGAACCAGGGGCTTAGCACAGATACGCAGTATTTT
>NA|TRBJ1-4|TRBV6-5|NA
CASSYSSQGWNEKLFF
TGTGCCAGCAGTTACTCGAGTCAGGGCTGGAATGAAAAACTGTTTTTT
>NA|TRBJ1-3|TRBV28|NA
CASSTSGDSGNTIYF
TGTGCCAGCAGTACCTCGGGGGACTCTGGAAACACCATATATTTT